This T cell receptor beta chain was found in a study of shared clonotypes between healthy human individuals. This clone was seen many times. Sorted-subset replicate PCR reactions contained about 200 ng DNA, corresponding to approximately 30,000 T cell genomes. This table comes from immunoSEQ multiplex PCR, and its TCRdb copy is limited to in-frame clones, with some not included. The sample holds 550,000 to 850,000 clones, 74% seen once. The specimen sequenced was memory CD4+ T cells sorted from blood. As to subset: CD45RA-negative fraction. This receptor was identified in a woman aged 30 to 39 in good health.

The CDR3 sequence: CASSLGNANEKLFF. The CDR3 DNA reads as TGTGCCAGCAGCTTGGGGAACGCGAATGAAAAACTGTTTTTT. This chain connects TRBV5-4 to TRBJ1-4; D is uncertain. Germline V CDR1 and CDR2: SGHNT, YYREEE (reference sequence). With 0 bases removed from V and 5 bases from J, the gap between germline ends came to 8 bases. This CDR3 has 14 residues.